This record concerns one T cell receptor beta chain sequence. Germline values: CDR1 MNHNS, CDR2 SASEGT. This CDR3 is built from 15 residues. TCRdb reprocessed the 5' RACE reads and stores each CDR3 protein as one record, lacking DNA. The sample holds some 190,000 distinct CDR3 sequences. This record belongs to a study of T cells expressing NK-cell markers. The chain links TRBV6-1 to TRBJ2-3; TCRdb selects TRBD1, and the lack of DNA leaves this call unchecked. Specimen: blood T cells: a sorted CD56 or NKG2C T cell subset, CD4+ or CD8+ T cells, or bulk PBMC T cells (not recorded which). This receptor was identified in a man aged 18-75 years in good health. The CDR3 here is CASSEVQGASDTQYF.